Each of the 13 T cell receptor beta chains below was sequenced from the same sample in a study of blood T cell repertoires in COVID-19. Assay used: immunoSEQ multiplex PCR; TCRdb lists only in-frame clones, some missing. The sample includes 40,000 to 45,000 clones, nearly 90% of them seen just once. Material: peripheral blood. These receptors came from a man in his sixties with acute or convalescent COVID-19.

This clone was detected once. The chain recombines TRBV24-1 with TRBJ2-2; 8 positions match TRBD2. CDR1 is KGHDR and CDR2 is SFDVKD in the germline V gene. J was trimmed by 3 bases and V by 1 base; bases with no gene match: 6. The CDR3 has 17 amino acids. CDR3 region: CATSDLVSGGDTGELFF. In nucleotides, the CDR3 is TGTGCCACCAGTGATTTAGTATCCGGGGGGGACACCGGGGAGCTGTTTTTT.

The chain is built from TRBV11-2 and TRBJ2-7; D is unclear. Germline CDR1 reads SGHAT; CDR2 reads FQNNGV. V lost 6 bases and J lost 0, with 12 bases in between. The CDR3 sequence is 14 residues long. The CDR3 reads CASRLKRSSYEQYF. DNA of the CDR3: TGTGCCAGCAGGCTAAAGAGGAGCTCCTACGAGCAGTACTTC.

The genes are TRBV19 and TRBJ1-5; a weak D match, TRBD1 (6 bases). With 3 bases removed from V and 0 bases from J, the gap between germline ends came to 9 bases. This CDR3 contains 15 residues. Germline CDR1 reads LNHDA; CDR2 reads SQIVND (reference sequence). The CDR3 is CASSIRTDSNQPQHF. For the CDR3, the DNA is TGTGCCAGTAGTATCCGGACAGATAGCAATCAGCCCCAGCATTTT. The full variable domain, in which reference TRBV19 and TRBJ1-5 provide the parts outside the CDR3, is DGGITQSPKYLFRKEGQNVTLSCEQNLNHDAMYWYRQDPGQGLRLIYYSQIVNDFQKGDIAEGYSVSREKKESFPLTVTSAQKNPTAFYLCASSIRTDSNQPQHFGDGTRLSIL.

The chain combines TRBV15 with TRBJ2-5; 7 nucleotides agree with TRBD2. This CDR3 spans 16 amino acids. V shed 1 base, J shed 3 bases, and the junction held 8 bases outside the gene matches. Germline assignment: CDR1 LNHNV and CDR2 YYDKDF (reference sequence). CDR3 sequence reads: CATSRGRTSPKETQYF. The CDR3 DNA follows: TGTGCCACCAGCAGAGGACGGACTAGTCCCAAAGAGACCCAGTACTTC.

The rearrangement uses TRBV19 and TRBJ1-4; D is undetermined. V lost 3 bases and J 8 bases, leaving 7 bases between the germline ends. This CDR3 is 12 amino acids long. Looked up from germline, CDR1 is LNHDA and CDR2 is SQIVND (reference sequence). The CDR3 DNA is TGTGCCAGTAGTATTTACCGGGAAAAACTGTTTTTT. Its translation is CASSIYREKLFF.

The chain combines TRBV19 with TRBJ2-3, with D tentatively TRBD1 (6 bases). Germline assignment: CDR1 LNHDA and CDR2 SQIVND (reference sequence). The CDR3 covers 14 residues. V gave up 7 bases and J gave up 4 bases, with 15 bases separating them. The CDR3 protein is CASTQQGWADTQYF. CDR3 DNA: TGTGCCAGTACCCAACAGGGTTGGGCAGATACGCAGTATTTT.

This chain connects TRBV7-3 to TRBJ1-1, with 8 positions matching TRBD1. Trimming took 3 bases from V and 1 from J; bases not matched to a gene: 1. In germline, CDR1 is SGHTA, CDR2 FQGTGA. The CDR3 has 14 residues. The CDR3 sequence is CASSFGQGNTEAFF. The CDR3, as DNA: TGTGCCAGCAGCTTCGGACAGGGGAACACTGAAGCTTTCTTT.

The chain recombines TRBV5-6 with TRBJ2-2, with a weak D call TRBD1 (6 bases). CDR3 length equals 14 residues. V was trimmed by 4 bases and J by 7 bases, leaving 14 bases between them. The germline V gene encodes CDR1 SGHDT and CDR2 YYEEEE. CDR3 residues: CASSQPTGIGELFF. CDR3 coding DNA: TGTGCCAGCAGCCAACCAACAGGGATCGGGGAGCTGTTTTTT.

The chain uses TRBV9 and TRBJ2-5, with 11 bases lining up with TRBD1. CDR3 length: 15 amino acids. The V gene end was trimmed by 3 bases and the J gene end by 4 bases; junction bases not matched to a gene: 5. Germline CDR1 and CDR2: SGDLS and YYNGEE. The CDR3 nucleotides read TGTGCCAGCAGCGCCGGGACAGGGGGTCTAGAGACCCAGTACTTC. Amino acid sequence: CASSAGTGGLETQYF.

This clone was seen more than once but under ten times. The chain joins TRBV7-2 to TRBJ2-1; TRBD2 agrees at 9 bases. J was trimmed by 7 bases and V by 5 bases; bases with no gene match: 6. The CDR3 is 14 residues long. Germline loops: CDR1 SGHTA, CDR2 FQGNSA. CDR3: CASSPGLAANEQFF. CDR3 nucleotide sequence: TGTGCCAGCAGCCCGGGACTAGCAGCTAATGAGCAGTTCTTC.

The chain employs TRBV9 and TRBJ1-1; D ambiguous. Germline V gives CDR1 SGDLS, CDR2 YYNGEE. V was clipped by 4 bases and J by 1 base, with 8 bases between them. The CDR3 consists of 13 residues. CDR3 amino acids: CASSSRQNTEAFF. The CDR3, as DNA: TGTGCCAGCAGCTCCCGACAGAACACTGAAGCTTTCTTT. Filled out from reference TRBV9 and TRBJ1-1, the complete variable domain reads DSGVTQTPKHLITATGQRVTLRCSPRSGDLSVYWYQQSLDQGLQFLIQYYNGEERAKGNILERFSAQQFPDLHSELNLSSLELGDSALYFCASSSRQNTEAFFGQGTRLTVV.

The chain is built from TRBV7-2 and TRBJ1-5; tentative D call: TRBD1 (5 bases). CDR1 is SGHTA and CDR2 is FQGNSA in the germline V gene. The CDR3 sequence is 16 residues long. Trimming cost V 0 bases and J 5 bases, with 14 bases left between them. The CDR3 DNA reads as TGTGCCAGCAGCTTAGCCGGGGCGGGAGGAGATCAGCCCCAGCATTTT. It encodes CASSLAGAGGDQPQHF.

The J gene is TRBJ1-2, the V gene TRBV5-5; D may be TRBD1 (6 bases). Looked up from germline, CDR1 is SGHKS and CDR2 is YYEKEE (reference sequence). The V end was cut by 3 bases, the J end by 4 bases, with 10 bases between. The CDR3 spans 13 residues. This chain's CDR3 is CASSSGTTYGYTF. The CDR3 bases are TGTGCCAGCAGCTCCGGGACAACCTATGGCTACACCTTC.